This T cell receptor beta chain appears in the sequencing data of a study of blood T cells in healthy people across ages. This clonotype was counted a few times. The antigen is unknown. Study-level points and caveats: Naive T cell percentage by flow cytometry tracked strongly with beta diversity.

The second PCR ran roughly 6 to 12 cycles with a sample-barcoded 5' primer and J-beta primers. TCRdb used MiXCR to reprocess the 5' RACE reads, holding one entry per CDR3 protein. Of roughly 800,000 distinct CDR3 sequences in the sample, roughly 25% were seen once. Trimming pared 2 bases from V and 4 bases from J, leaving 14 bases between. Germline CDR1 MGHDK, CDR2 SYGVNS. The CDR3 contains 16 residues. These data were also reused for a study on T cells of mothers and their children. That report adds: Whatever RNA was extracted went entirely into cDNA synthesis, at approximately 1.4 ug per 15 ul. Mothers yielded over 9 million CDR3 reads, children 2.5 million to 3 million each. Mother-child pairs who were related displayed a slightly higher overlap than unrelated pairs, a difference that was non-significant.

Sequenced sample: blood. The V gene is TRBV25-1, the J gene TRBJ1-4, with no clear D. This TCR came from a boy aged 5-17 years in good health. The CDR3 spells CASSERRGSNNEKLFF. CDR3 nucleotides: TGTGCCAGCAGTGAAAGGCGGGGATCGAATAATGAAAAACTGTTTTTT.